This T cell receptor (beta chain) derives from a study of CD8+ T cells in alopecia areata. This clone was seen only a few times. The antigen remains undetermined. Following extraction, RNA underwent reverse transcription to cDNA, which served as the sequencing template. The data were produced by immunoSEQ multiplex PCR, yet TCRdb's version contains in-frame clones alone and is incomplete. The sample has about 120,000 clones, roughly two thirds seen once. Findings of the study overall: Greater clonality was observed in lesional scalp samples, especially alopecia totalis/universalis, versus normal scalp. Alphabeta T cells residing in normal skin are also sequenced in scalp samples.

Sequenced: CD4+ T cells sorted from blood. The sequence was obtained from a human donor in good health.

CDR3 in DNA: TGCAGCGTTGAACACGCAGGCCCCCAAGCTGAAGCTTTCTTT. As protein: CSVEHAGPQAEAFF. The V and J genes are TRBV29-1 and TRBJ1-1, with D uncertain. CDR3 length: 14 residues. CDR1 and CDR2 (germline): SQVTM, ANQGSEA. Trimming stripped 2 bases from V and 6 bases from J, with 16 bases between.